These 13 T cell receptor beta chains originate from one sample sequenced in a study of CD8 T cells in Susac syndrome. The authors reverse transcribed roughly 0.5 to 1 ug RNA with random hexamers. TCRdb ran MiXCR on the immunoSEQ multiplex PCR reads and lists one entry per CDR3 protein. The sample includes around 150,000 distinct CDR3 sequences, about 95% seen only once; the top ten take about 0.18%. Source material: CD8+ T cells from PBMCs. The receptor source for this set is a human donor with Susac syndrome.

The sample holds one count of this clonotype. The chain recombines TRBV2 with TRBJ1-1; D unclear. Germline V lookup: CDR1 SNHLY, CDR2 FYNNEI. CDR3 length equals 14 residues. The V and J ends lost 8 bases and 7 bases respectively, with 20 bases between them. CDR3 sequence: CASLPEVLGSEAFF. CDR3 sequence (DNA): TGTGCCAGCCTCCCGGAGGTCCTAGGGAGTGAAGCTTTCTTT.

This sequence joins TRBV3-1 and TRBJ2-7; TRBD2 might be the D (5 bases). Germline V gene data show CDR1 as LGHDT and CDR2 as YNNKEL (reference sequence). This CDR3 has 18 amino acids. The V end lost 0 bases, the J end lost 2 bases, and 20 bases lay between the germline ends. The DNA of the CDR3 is TGTGCCAGCAGCCAAGATGGGCGGGCTCCGTCACTTACCTACGAGCAGTACTTC. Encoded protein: CASSQDGRAPSLTYEQYF.

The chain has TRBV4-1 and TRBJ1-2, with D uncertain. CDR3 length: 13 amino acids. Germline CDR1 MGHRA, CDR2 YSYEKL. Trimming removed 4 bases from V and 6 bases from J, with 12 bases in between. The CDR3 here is CASSPKRVNGYTF. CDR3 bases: TGCGCCAGCAGCCCTAAACGGGTGAATGGCTACACCTTC.

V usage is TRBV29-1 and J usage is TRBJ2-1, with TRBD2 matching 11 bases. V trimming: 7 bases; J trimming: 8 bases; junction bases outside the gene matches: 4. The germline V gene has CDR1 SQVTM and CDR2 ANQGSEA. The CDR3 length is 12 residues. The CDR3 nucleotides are TGCAGCGCCGGGACTAGCGGCTATGAGCAGTTCTTC. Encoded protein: CSAGTSGYEQFF.

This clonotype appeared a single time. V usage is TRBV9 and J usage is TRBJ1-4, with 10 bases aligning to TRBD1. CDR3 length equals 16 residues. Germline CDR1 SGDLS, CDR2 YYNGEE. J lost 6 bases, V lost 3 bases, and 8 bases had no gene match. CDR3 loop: CASSGGEGTGDEKLFF. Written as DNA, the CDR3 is TGTGCCAGCAGCGGAGGTGAAGGGACAGGGGATGAAAAACTGTTTTTT.

In DNA, the CDR3 is TGTGCCAGCAGTCAACTACAGGGTACAAATCAGCCCCAGCATTTT. This translates into CASSQLQGTNQPQHF. This sequence joins TRBV28 and TRBJ1-5; D perhaps matches TRBD1 (6 bases). V lost 5 bases to trimming and J lost 4 bases, with 15 bases between them. CDR3 length equals 15 residues. Germline lookup yields CDR1 MDHEN and CDR2 SYDVKM.

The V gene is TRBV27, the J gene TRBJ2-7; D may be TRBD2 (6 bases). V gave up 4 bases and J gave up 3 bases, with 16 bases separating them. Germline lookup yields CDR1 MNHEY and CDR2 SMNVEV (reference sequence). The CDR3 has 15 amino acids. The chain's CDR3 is CASSSGISGYYEQYF. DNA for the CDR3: TGTGCCAGCAGTTCGGGGATTAGCGGATACTACGAGCAGTACTTC.

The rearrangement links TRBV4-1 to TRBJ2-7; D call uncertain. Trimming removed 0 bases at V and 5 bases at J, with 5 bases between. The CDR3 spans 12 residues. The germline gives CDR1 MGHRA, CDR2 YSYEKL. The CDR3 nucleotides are TGCGCCAGCAGCCAAGAGATCAACGAGCAGTACTTC. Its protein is CASSQEINEQYF.

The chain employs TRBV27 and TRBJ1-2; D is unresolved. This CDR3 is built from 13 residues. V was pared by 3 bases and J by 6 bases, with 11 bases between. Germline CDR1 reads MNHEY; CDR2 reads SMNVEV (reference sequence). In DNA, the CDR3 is TGTGCCAGCAGTTTGAGTACAGCCCATGGCTACACCTTC. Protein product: CASSLSTAHGYTF.

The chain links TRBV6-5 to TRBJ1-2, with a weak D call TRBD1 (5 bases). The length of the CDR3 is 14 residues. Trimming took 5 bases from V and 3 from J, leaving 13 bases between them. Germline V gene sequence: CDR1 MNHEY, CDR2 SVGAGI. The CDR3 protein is CASSELGEDYGYTF. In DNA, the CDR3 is TGTGCCAGCAGTGAACTAGGGGAGGACTATGGCTACACCTTC.

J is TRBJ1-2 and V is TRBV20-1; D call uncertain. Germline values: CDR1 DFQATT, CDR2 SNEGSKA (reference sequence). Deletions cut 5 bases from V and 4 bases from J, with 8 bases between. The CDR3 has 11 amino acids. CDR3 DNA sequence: TGCAGTGCTTTAACAGCCTATGGCTACACCTTC. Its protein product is CSALTAYGYTF.

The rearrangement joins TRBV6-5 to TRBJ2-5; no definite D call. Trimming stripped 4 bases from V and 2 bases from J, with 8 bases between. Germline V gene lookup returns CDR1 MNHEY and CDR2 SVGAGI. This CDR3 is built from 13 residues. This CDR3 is CASSSAPQETQYF. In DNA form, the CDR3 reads TGTGCCAGCAGTTCCGCGCCACAAGAGACCCAGTACTTC.

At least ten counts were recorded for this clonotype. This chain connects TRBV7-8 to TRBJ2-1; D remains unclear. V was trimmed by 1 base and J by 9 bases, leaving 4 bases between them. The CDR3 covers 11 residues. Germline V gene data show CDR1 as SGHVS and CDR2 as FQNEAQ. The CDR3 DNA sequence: TGTGCCAGCAGCTTAGGAGGTGAGCAGTTCTTC. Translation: CASSLGGEQFF.